This TCR beta chain was recorded in a study of blood T cell repertoires in COVID-19. Study overall: In each case, the material was cDNA or gDNA derived from T cells, B-cell-depleted T cells, or PBMCs.

This CDR3 spans 15 amino acids. Germline values: CDR1 SEHNR, CDR2 FQNEAQ (reference sequence). V trimming: 3 bases; J trimming: 7 bases; junction bases outside the gene matches: 8. As originally analysed: Estimates of nucleated cell counts were drawn from the amplification of reference gene primers. TCRdb's copy holds only in-frame clones and misses some; the assay was immunoSEQ multiplex PCR. From that table come the V and J calls and clone size; the DNA was used to work out D and trimming. The repertoire holds roughly 240,000 clones, roughly 86% seen once, with under 2% in the top ten. The chain has TRBV7-9 and TRBJ2-1; 8 bases are a match to TRBD1. The specimen sequenced was peripheral blood. This sequence originates from a woman aged 60 to 75 who had recovered from COVID-19. In nucleotides, the CDR3 is TGTGCCAGCAGCTTCGCCGACAGGGGTAGGAATGAGCAGTTCTTC. Encoded protein: CASSFADRGRNEQFF.